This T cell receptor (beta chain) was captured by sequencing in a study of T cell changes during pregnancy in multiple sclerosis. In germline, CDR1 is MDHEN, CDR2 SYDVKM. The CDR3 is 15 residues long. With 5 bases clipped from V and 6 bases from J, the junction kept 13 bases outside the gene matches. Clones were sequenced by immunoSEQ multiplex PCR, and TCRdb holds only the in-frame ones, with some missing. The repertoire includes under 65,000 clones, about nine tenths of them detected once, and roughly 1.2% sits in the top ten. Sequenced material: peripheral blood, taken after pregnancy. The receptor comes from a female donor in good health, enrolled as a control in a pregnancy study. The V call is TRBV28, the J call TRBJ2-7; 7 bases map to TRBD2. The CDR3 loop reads CASSQGLVVGAEQYF. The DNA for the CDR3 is TGTGCCAGCAGTCAAGGACTAGTGGTAGGTGCCGAGCAGTACTTC.